This T cell receptor beta chain was profiled in a study of cytomegalovirus exposure and HLA in healthy donors. About the study: As released early, the data held roughly 85 million unique TCRs from HLA-typed donors. Findings of the study overall: Accurate predictions that matched the HLA-A and HLA-B alleles of most subjects were reportedly made from TCR beta sequences. Among CMV-associated TCR beta chains, most appeared HLA-restricted in a later analysis.

The study ran its PCR with 60 Vbeta and 13 Jbeta primers. This table comes from immunoSEQ multiplex PCR, and its TCRdb copy is limited to in-frame clones, with some not included. The sample contains more than 85,000 clones, almost 70% of which appear only once. V was pared by 4 bases and J by 4 bases, with 11 bases of the junction left unmatched. The CDR3 covers 17 residues. The germline V gene encodes CDR1 SGDLS and CDR2 YYNGEE. As regards this clone: Its matching antigen is unknown.

The receptor was isolated from a young man in good health and CMV-seronegative. The rearrangement joins TRBV9 to TRBJ2-2; 9 nucleotides line up with TRBD2. Sequencing input: PBMCs. The DNA for the CDR3 is TGTGCCAGCAGCCCCCGGATCGCGGGAGGGTCCACCGGGGAGCTGTTTTTT. Its protein product is CASSPRIAGGSTGELFF. Based on the CDR3 plus reference TRBV9 and TRBJ2-2, the full variable domain is DSGVTQTPKHLITATGQRVTLRCSPRSGDLSVYWYQQSLDQGLQFLIQYYNGEERAKGNILERFSAQQFPDLHSELNLSSLELGDSALYFCASSPRIAGGSTGELFFGEGSRLTVL.